The next 9 T cell receptor beta chains were all read from a single sample in a study of cytomegalovirus exposure and HLA in healthy donors. PCR involved 60 Vbeta and 13 Jbeta primers. Sequencing was performed with immunoSEQ multiplex PCR; in TCRdb, only in-frame clones are kept and a portion is missing. The repertoire includes about 110,000 clones, around 73% of them detected once, and 6.5% to 9% sits in the top ten. The sample comprised PBMCs. The receptors shown here come from a woman between 40 and 55 years old in good health and CMV-seropositive.

The V and J genes are TRBV6-5 and TRBJ1-2, with 7 bases matching TRBD1. The germline V gene encodes CDR1 MNHEY and CDR2 SVGAGI. Trimming removed 4 bases from V and 3 bases from J; junction bases left unmatched: 11. The CDR3 has 16 amino acids. The CDR3 DNA reads TGTGCCAGCAGTTTCGGGCGCAGGGGGACAGACTATGGCTACACCTTC. Its translation: CASSFGRRGTDYGYTF.

The chain uses TRBV29-1 and TRBJ1-2; 7 nucleotides agree with TRBD1. The trim removed 6 bases at V and 1 base at J, leaving 20 bases unmatched. The CDR3 spans 18 residues. CDR1 SQVTM and CDR2 ANQGSEA come from the germline V gene. The CDR3 DNA reads as TGCAGCGTGGACACAGACAGGGACCTAACCTCCTTTAACTATGGCTACACCTTC. Its translation: CSVDTDRDLTSFNYGYTF.

This clone was picked up one time. The CDR3: CASSPQTGTDGYTF. The CDR3 DNA reads TGTGCCAGCTCACCGCAGACAGGGACGGATGGCTACACCTTC. This chain joins TRBV18 and TRBJ1-2; 7 bases are a match to TRBD1. V lost 3 bases, J lost 6 bases, and 7 bases stayed unmatched. The germline V gene encodes CDR1 KGHSH and CDR2 LQKENI. This CDR3 comprises 14 residues. The full variable domain, with the rest looked up from reference TRBV18 and TRBJ1-2, is NAGVMQNPRHLVRRRGQEARLRCSPMKGHSHVYWYRQLPEEGLKFMVYLQKENIIDESGMPKERFSAEFPKEGPSILRIQQVVRGDSAAYFCASSPQTGTDGYTFGSGTRLTVV.

This clone was counted a few times. This chain links TRBV5-1 with TRBJ2-5, with a weak D call TRBD1 (6 bases). Germline V gene sequence: CDR1 SGHRS, CDR2 YFSETQ. V lost 0 bases and J 5 bases, leaving 20 bases between the germline ends. The CDR3 has 17 residues. The CDR3 sequence is CASSLETLRRGIETQYF. The CDR3 coding sequence is TGCGCCAGCAGCTTGGAGACATTACGCAGGGGTATTGAGACCCAGTACTTC.

The J gene is TRBJ1-1, the V gene TRBV6-6, with a weak D call TRBD1 (6 bases). Looked up from germline, CDR1 is MNHNY and CDR2 is SVGAGI (reference sequence). The CDR3 consists of 11 residues. Trimming shortened V by 2 bases and J by 8 bases, and 6 bases separated the two germline ends. The CDR3 nucleotides are TGTGCCAGCAGTTACACAGGGGAAGCTTTCTTT. Encoded protein: CASSYTGEAFF.

The chain couples TRBV7-3 to TRBJ1-2, with D maybe TRBD1 (5 bases). The germline CDR1 and CDR2 sequences are SGHTA and FQGTGA. The CDR3 runs 14 residues. Trimming took 0 bases from V and 5 from J, leaving 10 bases between them. The CDR3 coding sequence is TGTGCCAGCAGCTTAACGCCAGGGCCATATGGCTACACCTTC. This translates into CASSLTPGPYGYTF.

This rearrangement joins TRBV4-2 to TRBJ1-2; D gene uncertain. CDR1 is LGHNA and CDR2 is YNFKEQ in the germline V gene. V shed 0 bases and J shed 3 bases, with 11 bases lying between them. The CDR3 has 15 residues. CDR3 sequence reads: CASSQDRSIHYGYTF. The CDR3 nucleotides read TGTGCCAGCAGCCAAGATCGAAGCATTCACTATGGCTACACCTTC.

V usage is TRBV4-1 and J usage is TRBJ1-1, with D tentatively TRBD1 (6 bases). Looked up from germline, CDR1 is MGHRA and CDR2 is YSYEKL. Between the trimmed V and J ends, which lost 1 base and 3 bases, there was a span of 15 bases. The CDR3 consists of 16 residues. CDR3 protein: CASSQVQGPRYTEAFF. CDR3 nucleotide sequence: TGCGCCAGCAGCCAAGTTCAGGGGCCGAGGTACACTGAAGCTTTCTTT.

This clone has a handful of counts. The rearrangement uses TRBV7-9 and TRBJ1-1; possible D gene TRBD1, 5 bases. The CDR3 totals 12 residues. V was trimmed by 5 bases and J by 2 bases, leaving 6 bases between them. Germline CDR1 is SEHNR and CDR2 is FQNEAQ (reference sequence). The CDR3, as DNA: TGTGCCAGCAGCGACAGCAACACTGAAGCTTTCTTT. Amino acids: CASSDSNTEAFF.